These T cell receptor beta chains were read from a single sample in a study of T cells in Graves' hyperthyroidism and ophthalmopathy. MiXCR, run by TCRdb on the multiplex PCR reads, gives a single entry per CDR3 protein. The profile shows a few hundred thousand distinct CDR3 sequences, 17% of them singletons. Sequencing input: blood. The receptors shown here come from a woman between 18 and 29 years old with Graves' ophthalmopathy. Each CDR3 is given with its conserved first and last residue. A D gene is named only where the DNA matches it firmly. Clone size is shown for a subset of rows, as once, few, many or a class of expanded clone.

D	size	J	V	DNA	CDR3
TRBD1	few	TRBJ2-3	TRBV5-4	TGTGCCAGCAGCTCGTCATTGCGGACAGGTACAGATACGCAGTATTTT	CASSSSLRTGTDTQYF
TRBD1	many	TRBJ1-5	TRBV6-1	TGTGCCAGCAGTGAGACAGGGGTGGATCAGCCCCAGCATTTT	CASSETGVDQPQHF
-	many	TRBJ1-2	TRBV30	TGTGCCTGGAAAACAGGGCCCTATGGCTACACCTTC	CAWKTGPYGYTF
TRBD2	-	TRBJ2-2	TRBV7-3	TGTGCCAGCAGCTCTGGACTAGCGGGATTCGGCACCGGGGAGCTGTTTTTT	CASSSGLAGFGTGELFF
TRBD1	many	TRBJ1-2	TRBV15	TGTGCCACCAGCAGAGATCCAGGGGGAGCTAACTATGGCTACACCTTC	CATSRDPGGANYGYTF
TRBD2	-	TRBJ2-7	TRBV5-4	TGTGCCAGCAGTTCCCGGGGGGAGGGCCCGTACGAGCAGTACTTC	CASSSRGEGPYEQYF
-	-	TRBJ2-3	TRBV28	TGTGCCAGCAGTAAAACAGGGCTGGGGACGCAGTATTTT	CASSKTGLGTQYF
TRBD2	many	TRBJ2-5	TRBV7-3	TGTGCCAGCAGCCCCCTCGGGGGTGGACTAGCGGGAGTAGAGACCCAGTACTTC	CASSPLGGGLAGVETQYF
-	many	TRBJ2-1	TRBV20-1	TGCAGTGCTGCTAACAATGAGCAGTTCTTC	CSAANNEQFF
-	-	TRBJ2-1	TRBV9	TGTGCCAGCAGCGTAGTGGCGAGCACCTACAATGAGCAGTTCTTC	CASSVVASTYNEQFF
TRBD1	-	TRBJ2-1	TRBV6-4	TGTGCCAGCAGCGCCGACAGGGTATCCAATGAGCAGTTCTTC	CASSADRVSNEQFF
TRBD1	few	TRBJ1-4	TRBV7-9	TGTGCCAGCAGCTTAGAACAGGGGGGAAAACTGTTTTTT	CASSLEQGGKLFF
-	few	TRBJ2-2	TRBV6-2/TRBV6-3	TGTGCCAGCAGTCGAGGGGATAACACCGGGGAGCTGTTTTTT	CASSRGDNTGELFF
TRBD2	few	TRBJ2-3	TRBV14	TGTGCCAGCAGCCAAGATCTGATTAGCGGGGGGACCACAGATACGCAGTATTTT	CASSQDLISGGTTDTQYF
-	many	TRBJ2-1	TRBV6-1	TGTGCCAGCAGGCCCGAACGAGGATGGGGGTACAATGAGCAGTTCTTC	CASRPERGWGYNEQFF
-	many	TRBJ2-5	TRBV11-2	TGTGCCAGCAGCTTGGCACCCAGCCAAGAGACCCAGTACTTC	CASSLAPSQETQYF
-	few	TRBJ1-1	TRBV20-1	TGCAGTGCTAGAAGGGAGGCCATGAACACTGAAGCTTTCTTT	CSARREAMNTEAFF
-	-	TRBJ2-1	TRBV6-2/TRBV6-3	TGTGCCAGCAGCTCCAATAGGTACAATGAGCAGTTCTTC	CASSSNRYNEQFF
-	many	TRBJ2-5	TRBV4-3	TGCGCCAGCAGCCAAGATGGGGGTTTAGGGTCGGAGACCCAGTACTTC	CASSQDGGLGSETQYF
-	-	TRBJ1-1	TRBV7-2	TGTGCCAGCAGCCGGGACATAGTCACTGAAGCTTTCTTT	CASSRDIVTEAFF
-	-	TRBJ2-3	TRBV7-9	TGTGCCAGCAGCTTGGGACAAGAGGGCACAGATACGCAGTATTTT	CASSLGQEGTDTQYF
TRBD1	many	TRBJ1-1	TRBV28	TGTGCCAGCAGTACCCCGGGACAGGGTCCGTCTGAAGCTTTCTTT	CASSTPGQGPSEAFF
-	many	TRBJ2-1	TRBV28	TGTGCCAGCAGTATTCAGGGCCGTCTCCCCTACAATGAGCAGTTCTTC	CASSIQGRLPYNEQFF
TRBD2	many	TRBJ2-2	TRBV5-1	TGCGCCAGCGAAACTAGCGGGGGAGACACCGGGGAGCTGTTTTTT	CASETSGGDTGELFF
-	-	TRBJ2-7	TRBV6-1	TGTACCAGCAGGGAAACGACAGCAACCTACGAGCAGTACTTC	CTSRETTATYEQYF
TRBD1	many	TRBJ1-2	TRBV2	TGTGCCAGCAGTGATTTACCCCGGGACAGGGTGGCCTATGGCTACACCTTC	CASSDLPRDRVAYGYTF
-	-	TRBJ1-1	TRBV19	TGTGCCAGTAGTATAGAGGACCTCACTGAAGCTTTCTTT	CASSIEDLTEAFF
TRBD2	many	TRBJ2-1	TRBV20-1	TGCAGTGCTAGAGGGGCGGGGGTCTACAATGAGCAGTTCTTC	CSARGAGVYNEQFF
-	-	TRBJ1-6	TRBV3-1	TGTGCCAGCAGCCAAGTATTCCAGGAGGCGAGTTTTTCACCCCTCCACTTT	CASSQVFQEASFSPLHF